This T cell receptor (beta chain) was sequenced during a study of shared T cell receptors in the human thymus. The repertoire was sequenced with immunoSEQ multiplex PCR; TCRdb's copy has only in-frame clones and lacks some. Of hundreds of thousands of clones listed, over 75% are singletons. The CDR3 contains 16 residues. The germline gives CDR1 MNHNY, CDR2 SVGAGI (reference sequence). The V and J ends lost 5 bases and 2 bases respectively, with 16 bases between them. The same sample was also studied in work on human thymus T cells.

This TCR was sampled from a boy less than two years old with a congenital heart defect. The chain employs TRBV6-6 and TRBJ2-1, with D uncertain. Material: thymocytes. DNA of the CDR3: TGTGCCAGCAGTCCGCGGTCTAAAAGTACCTACAATGAGCAGTTCTTC. It yields the protein CASSPRSKSTYNEQFF.